This record concerns one T cell receptor (beta chain) sequence. Authors' methods: Reference gene primer amplification yielded estimated nucleated cell counts. Produced via immunoSEQ multiplex PCR; TCRdb's table is partial and in-frame only. From that table come the V and J calls and clone size; the DNA was used to work out D and trimming. The sample records around 300,000 clones, over 75% being singletons. The sample is drawn from a study of blood T cell repertoires in COVID-19. Study overall: The United States, Italy and Spain supplied acute and convalescent COVID-19 samples. The cDNA or gDNA used as material had been derived from T cells, B-cell-depleted T cells, or PBMCs.

CDR3 size: 15 residues. The V end was cut by 0 bases, the J end by 9 bases, with 16 bases between. CDR1 and CDR2 from the germline V gene are MGHRA and YSYEKL. Cohort 3 recovered donors had two negative PCRs, clearance, or symptom resolution. Sequenced material: PBMCs or T cells enriched from blood (not recorded which). The source is a woman between 18 and 30 years old who had recovered from COVID-19. The chain has TRBV4-1 and TRBJ2-3, with D perhaps TRBD2 (6 bases). CDR3 sequence reads: CASSQDGSPGDTQYF. The CDR3 region has the DNA TGCGCCAGCAGCCAAGACGGGTCCCCGGGGGACACGCAGTATTTT.